Listed here is a single T cell receptor beta chain. The authors' processing: Reference gene primer amplification gave nucleated cell count estimates. Assay used: immunoSEQ multiplex PCR; TCRdb lists only in-frame clones, some missing. D and trimming come from the DNA, and the V and J calls and clone size come from that table. There are 50,000 to 85,000 clones in the sample; less than 85% occur only once, and approximately 6.6% lies in the top ten. This entry comes from a study of blood T cell repertoires in COVID-19. Study in general: Donors in the United States, Italy and Spain gave samples during acute or convalescent COVID-19. The analysed material was cDNA or gDNA that came from T cells, B-cell-depleted T cells, or PBMCs.

The source material was peripheral blood. This TCR was sampled from a man aged 55 to 70 with acute or convalescent COVID-19.

The CDR3 protein is CASSRTGDRTDTQYF. CDR3 DNA sequence: TGTGCCAGCAGCCGGACAGGGGACCGCACAGATACGCAGTATTTT. The chain carries TRBV5-5 and TRBJ2-3, with 9 bases that match TRBD1. Germline loops: CDR1 SGHKS, CDR2 YYEKEE (reference sequence). With V trimmed by 4 bases and J by 1 base, 4 bases remained unmatched. This CDR3 spans 15 amino acids.